This TCR beta chain comes out of a study of shared T cell receptors in the human thymus (dated by TCRdb to about 2021). Study-wide context: The study examined how the human thymus generates shared, self-reactive T-cell receptor alpha chains.

Library construction relied on the immunoSEQ multiplex PCR assay. The table comes from immuneACCESS by way of TCRdb, which keeps in-frame sequences with V and J called. Part of the clones is missing from these tables; in studies checked, under half for an unresolved V gene and the rest for unknown reasons. In this sample the table shows about 730,000 clones, 70% to 90% of which occur a single time. The ten largest account for more than 0.008% of the sample. Concerning this clone: Its antigen is currently not known. No qualities accompany the bases; no much larger clone lies one base away.

Via the germline V gene, CDR1 is SQVTM and CDR2 ANQGSEA. Cut back by 7 bases and 0 bases, the V and J ends lie 7 bases apart. The CDR3 holds 12 amino acids from the cysteine to the phenylalanine. Only the CDR3 DNA stays, 36 bases, in frame from base 1. These records were also assigned to another study, of human thymus T cells. In that second paper, the authors write: In Finland, the donors were immunologically healthy infants who were having open corrective cardiac surgery for congenital heart defects. The thymus tissue came from surgical resects taken out during corrective cardiac surgery. Both the thymic and the peripheral blood repertoires appeared to show biased V and J gene segment usage. Highly overlapping thymic TCR repertoires among unrelated individuals were reported in the related research. The study characterized TCR alpha and beta repertoires from fewer than ten infant thymus samples and a few related peripheral blood samples. Donor ages ranged from about 6 to 250 days, and the cohort comprised roughly six male and two female infants. Thymocytes were freed from the tissue by mechanical means and kept at -70 degrees C as pellets of about 8.5-34 million cells. A QIAsymphony instrument was used to extract genomic DNA from the frozen cell pellets. The immunoSEQ multiplex PCR assay was used to amplify the TCRB and TCRAD loci from a standardized quantity of quality-controlled genomic DNA. The V(D)J region was spanned by amplicons of a length sufficient to cover the CDR3 and to identify V and J genes. Amplicon sequencing was performed on an Illumina platform through the commercial immunoSEQ service. Primer bias and sequencing errors were corrected using previously described methods, and TCRAD and TCRB definitions followed the IMGT database. The repertoires were analysed using immunoSEQ Analyzer 3.0 and VDJTools for basic statistics, V/J segment usage, diversity estimates, rarefaction and pairwise overlap. Diversity was estimated using the Chao1, ChaoE, Efron-Thisted, Shannon and inverse Simpson indices, and was also estimated on datasets down-sampled to the size of the smallest sample. Repertoire overlap used strict matching of CDR3 nucleotide sequence, V gene and J gene, with Jaccard-based multidimensional scaling clustering. On average, roughly 800,000 unique TCRB clonotypes were obtained from thymus samples, compared with approximately 84,000 from blood samples.

The specimen sequenced was thymocytes. This receptor was taken from a girl under two years old with a congenital heart defect. Donor details come from another sample of the same person, matched by shared clones. Recombination joined TRBV29-1 with TRBJ2-1, with the D gene not clear enough to name. The CDR3 is CSAAASYNEQFF. The nucleotides are TGCAGCGCCGCGGCCTCCTACAATGAGCAGTTCTTC.